The TCR beta chain under discussion was sequenced for a study of blood T cell repertoires in COVID-19 (dated by TCRdb to the early 2020s). About the full investigation: The collaborator samples originated in the United States, Italy and Spain and spanned the acute and convalescent phases of COVID-19. The material from the prospective study consisted of cDNA or gDNA derived from T cells, B-cell-depleted T cells, or PBMCs. Subjects who had been exposed to COVID-19, were actively infected with it, or had recovered from it provided the deeply sampled blood TCRbeta repertoires that made up the dataset. A freely available public database, intended as a resource for researchers studying the immune response to SARS-CoV-2, is where the repertoires were released. The samples were drawn from the first 160 participants of the ongoing ImmuneRACE study and from 1,254 subjects provided by 6 global collaborators. The sample metadata nearly always contained a de-identified subject ID, COVID-19 status, age in years and sex. Where available, HLA class I and class II types were taken from metadata supplied by the sample provider and were not determined by assay-based typing.

TCRbeta CDR3 regions were amplified from genomic DNA using the immunoSEQ Assay, a bias-controlled multiplex PCR. The published analysis was carried out like this. Within the assay, amplification of reference gene primers was used to estimate how many nucleated cells each sample contained. Sequence reads were collapsed and filtered to measure the absolute abundance of every unique TCRbeta CDR3 rearrangement. For each sample, productive Simpson clonality was calculated as the square root of Simpson's diversity index over productive rearrangements. Entries here come from immuneACCESS through TCRdb and include only in-frame sequences with V and J called. Some clones fail to appear in such tables; in the studies checked, an unresolved V gene covers under half of the shortfall, and the cause of the remainder is unknown. V and J calls and clone size are those listed in that table; D and trimming were worked out from the DNA. The sample table records 65,000 to 75,000 clones; 89% of these occur just once. Together, the top ten hold almost 5% of the sample.

General study outcomes and caveats: The amount of clinical and demographic metadata varied by source and participant and was provided uncurated.

As to this clone: It lacks a known antigen. Base-call qualities are not available, and no considerably larger clone is one nucleotide away.

Collaborating institutions collected whole blood in K2EDTA tubes following their own protocols. For TCRbeta analysis, collaborators shipped samples as frozen whole blood, isolated PBMCs, or DNA extracted from either of those sample types. Per the germline V gene, MDHEN is the CDR1 and SYDVKM is the CDR2. V is reduced by 10 bases and J by 5 bases, leaving a spacing of 12 bases between them. From the cysteine through the phenylalanine, the CDR3 covers 12 amino acids. The entry retains the CDR3 DNA only, 36 bases that are in frame from base 1. This TCR came from a woman between 50 and 59 years old with active COVID-19. The sample comprised peripheral blood. The chain couples TRBV28 to TRBJ1-5, with the D gene not confidently named. CDR3 region: CATNERDQPQHF. The sequenced DNA: TGTGCCACGAACGAGAGGGATCAGCCCCAGCATTTT.